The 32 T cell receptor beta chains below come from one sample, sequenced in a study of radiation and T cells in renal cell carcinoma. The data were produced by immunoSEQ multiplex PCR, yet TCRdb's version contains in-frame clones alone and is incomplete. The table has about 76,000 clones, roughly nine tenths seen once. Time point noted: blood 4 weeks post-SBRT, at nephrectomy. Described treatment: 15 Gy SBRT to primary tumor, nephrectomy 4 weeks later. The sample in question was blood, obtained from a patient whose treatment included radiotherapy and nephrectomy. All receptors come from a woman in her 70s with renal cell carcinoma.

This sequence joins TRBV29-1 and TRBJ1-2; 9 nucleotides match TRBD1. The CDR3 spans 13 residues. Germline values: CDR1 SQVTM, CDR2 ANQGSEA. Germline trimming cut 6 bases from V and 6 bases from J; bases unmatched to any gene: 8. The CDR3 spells CSVYRDRADGYTF. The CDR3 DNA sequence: TGCAGCGTCTATAGGGACAGGGCGGATGGCTACACCTTC. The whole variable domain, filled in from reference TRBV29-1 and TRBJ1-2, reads SAVISQKPSRDICQRGTSLTIQCQVDSQVTMMFWYRQQPGQSLTLIATANQGSEATYESGFVIDKFPISRPNLTFSTLTVSNMSPEDSSIYLCSVYRDRADGYTFGSGTRLTVV.

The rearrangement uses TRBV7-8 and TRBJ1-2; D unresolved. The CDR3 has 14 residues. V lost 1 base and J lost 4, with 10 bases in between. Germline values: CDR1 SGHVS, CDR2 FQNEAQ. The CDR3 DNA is TGTGCCAGCAGCTTAGGGGTCGGATTCTATGGCTACACCTTC. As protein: CASSLGVGFYGYTF.

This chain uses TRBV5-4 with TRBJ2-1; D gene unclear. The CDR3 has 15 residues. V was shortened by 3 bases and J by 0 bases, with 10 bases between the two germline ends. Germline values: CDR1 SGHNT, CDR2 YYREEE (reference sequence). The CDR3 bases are TGTGCCAGCAGCTCCCCCAGGAGCTCCTACAATGAGCAGTTCTTC. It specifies CASSSPRSSYNEQFF.

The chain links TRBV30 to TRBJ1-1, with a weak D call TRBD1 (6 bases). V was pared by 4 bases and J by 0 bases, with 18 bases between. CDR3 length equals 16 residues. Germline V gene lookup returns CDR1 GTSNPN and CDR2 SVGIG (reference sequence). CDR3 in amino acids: CAWKFTGTLMNTEAFF. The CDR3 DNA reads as TGTGCCTGGAAATTTACAGGGACGCTCATGAACACTGAAGCTTTCTTT.

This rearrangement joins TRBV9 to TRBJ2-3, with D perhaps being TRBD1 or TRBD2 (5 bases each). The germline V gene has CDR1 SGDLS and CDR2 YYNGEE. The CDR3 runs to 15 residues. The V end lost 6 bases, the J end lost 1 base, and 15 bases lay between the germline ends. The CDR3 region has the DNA TGTGCCAGCAACCGGGACGCCGGGGGCACAGATACGCAGTATTTT. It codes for CASNRDAGGTDTQYF.

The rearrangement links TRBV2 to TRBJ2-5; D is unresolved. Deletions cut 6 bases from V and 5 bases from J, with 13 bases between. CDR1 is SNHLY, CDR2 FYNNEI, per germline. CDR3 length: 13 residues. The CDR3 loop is CASSASLRETQYF. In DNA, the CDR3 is TGTGCCAGCAGCGCCAGCCTCCGGGAGACCCAGTACTTC.

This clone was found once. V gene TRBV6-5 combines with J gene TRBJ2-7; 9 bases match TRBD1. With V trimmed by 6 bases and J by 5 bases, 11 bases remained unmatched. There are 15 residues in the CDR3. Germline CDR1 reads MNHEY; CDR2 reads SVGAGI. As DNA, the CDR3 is TGTGCCAGCAGGGGCCGGGGACAGGGTTCGCACGAGCAGTACTTC. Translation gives CASRGRGQGSHEQYF.

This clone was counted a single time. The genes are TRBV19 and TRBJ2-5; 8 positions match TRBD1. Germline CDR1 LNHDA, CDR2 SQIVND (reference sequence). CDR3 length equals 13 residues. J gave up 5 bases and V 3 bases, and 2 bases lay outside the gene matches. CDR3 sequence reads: CASSIRGRETQYF. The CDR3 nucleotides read TGTGCCAGTAGTATCAGGGGGCGGGAGACCCAGTACTTC. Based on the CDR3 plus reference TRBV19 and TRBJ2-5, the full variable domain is DGGITQSPKYLFRKEGQNVTLSCEQNLNHDAMYWYRQDPGQGLRLIYYSQIVNDFQKGDIAEGYSVSREKKESFPLTVTSAQKNPTAFYLCASSIRGRETQYFGPGTRLLVL.

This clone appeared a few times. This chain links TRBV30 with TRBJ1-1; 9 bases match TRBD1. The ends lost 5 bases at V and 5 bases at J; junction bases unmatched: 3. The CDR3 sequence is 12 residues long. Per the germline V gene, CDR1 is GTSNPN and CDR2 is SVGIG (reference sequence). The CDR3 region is CAWDRGFTEAFF. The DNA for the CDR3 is TGTGCCTGGGACAGGGGGTTTACTGAAGCTTTCTTT.

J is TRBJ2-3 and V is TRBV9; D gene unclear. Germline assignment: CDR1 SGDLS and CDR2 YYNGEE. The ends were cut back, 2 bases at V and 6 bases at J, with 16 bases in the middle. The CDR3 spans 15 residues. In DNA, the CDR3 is TGTGCCAGCAGCGTTTCAGTGGGGTACACTGATACGCAGTATTTT. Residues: CASSVSVGYTDTQYF.

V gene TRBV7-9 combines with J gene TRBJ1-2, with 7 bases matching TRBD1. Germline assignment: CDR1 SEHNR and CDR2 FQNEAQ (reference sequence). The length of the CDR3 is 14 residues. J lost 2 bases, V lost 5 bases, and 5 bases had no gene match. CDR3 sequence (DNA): TGTGCCAGCAGCATACTGGGACAGAACTATGGCTACACCTTC. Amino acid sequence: CASSILGQNYGYTF.

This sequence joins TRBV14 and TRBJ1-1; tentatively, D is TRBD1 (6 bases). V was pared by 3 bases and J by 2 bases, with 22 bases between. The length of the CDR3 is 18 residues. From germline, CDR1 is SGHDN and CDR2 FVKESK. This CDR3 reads CASSHRGGRRVLNTEAFF. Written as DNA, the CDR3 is TGTGCCAGCAGCCACCGGGGGGGGCGCAGGGTTCTAAACACTGAAGCTTTCTTT.

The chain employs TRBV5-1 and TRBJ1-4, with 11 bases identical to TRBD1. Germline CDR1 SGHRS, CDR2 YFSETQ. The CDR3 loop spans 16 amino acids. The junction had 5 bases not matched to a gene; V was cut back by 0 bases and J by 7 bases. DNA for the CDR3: TGCGCCAGCAGCTTGGAATCCGGGACAGGGGGTGAAAAACTGTTTTTT. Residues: CASSLESGTGGEKLFF.

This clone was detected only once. The CDR3 spells CASIGDRGDLYGYTF. DNA of the CDR3: TGTGCCAGTATAGGGGACAGGGGGGACCTCTATGGCTACACCTTC. The chain links TRBV19 to TRBJ1-2; TRBD1 matches at 11 bases. Trimming removed 7 bases from V and 4 bases from J; junction bases left unmatched: 8. Germline lookup yields CDR1 LNHDA and CDR2 SQIVND (reference sequence). The CDR3 is 15 residues long.

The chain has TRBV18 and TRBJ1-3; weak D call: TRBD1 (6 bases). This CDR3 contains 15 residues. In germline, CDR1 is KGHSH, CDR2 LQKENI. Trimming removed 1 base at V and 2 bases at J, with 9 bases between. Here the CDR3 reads CASSPLPGAGNTIYF. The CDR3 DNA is TGTGCCAGCTCACCACTGCCAGGGGCTGGAAACACCATATATTTT.

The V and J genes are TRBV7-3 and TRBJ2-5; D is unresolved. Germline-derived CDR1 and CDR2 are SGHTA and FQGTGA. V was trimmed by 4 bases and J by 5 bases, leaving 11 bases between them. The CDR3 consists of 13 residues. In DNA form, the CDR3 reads TGTGCCAGCAGCTCATACAATTTGGAGACCCAGTACTTC. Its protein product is CASSSYNLETQYF.

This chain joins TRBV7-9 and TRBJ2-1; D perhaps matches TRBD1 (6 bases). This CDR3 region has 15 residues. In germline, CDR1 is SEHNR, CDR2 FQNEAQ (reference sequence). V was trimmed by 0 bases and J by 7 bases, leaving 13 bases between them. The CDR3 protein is CASSLALGTTNEQFF. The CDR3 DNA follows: TGTGCCAGCAGCTTAGCATTGGGGACAACGAATGAGCAGTTCTTC.

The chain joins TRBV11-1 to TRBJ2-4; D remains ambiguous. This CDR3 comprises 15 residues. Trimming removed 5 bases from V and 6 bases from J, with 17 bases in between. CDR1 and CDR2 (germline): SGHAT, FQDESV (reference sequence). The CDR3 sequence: CASSPNRTPGNIQYF. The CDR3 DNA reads TGTGCCAGCAGCCCTAACAGAACGCCGGGAAACATTCAGTACTTC.

Written as DNA, the CDR3 is TGTGCCAGCAGCTTGGGACGGGTAGGGTTGTACGAGCAGTACTTC. As protein: CASSLGRVGLYEQYF. The J gene is TRBJ2-7, the V gene TRBV7-3; D could derive from TRBD1 or TRBD2 (5 bases each). V was clipped by 3 bases and J by 4 bases, with 16 bases between them. There are 15 residues in the CDR3. Per the germline V gene, CDR1 is SGHTA and CDR2 is FQGTGA.

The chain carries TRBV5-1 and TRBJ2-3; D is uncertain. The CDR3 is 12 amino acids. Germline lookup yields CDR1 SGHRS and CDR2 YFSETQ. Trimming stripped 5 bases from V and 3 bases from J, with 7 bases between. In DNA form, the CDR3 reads TGCGCCAGCAGTTTAGATACAGATACGCAGTATTTT. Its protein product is CASSLDTDTQYF.

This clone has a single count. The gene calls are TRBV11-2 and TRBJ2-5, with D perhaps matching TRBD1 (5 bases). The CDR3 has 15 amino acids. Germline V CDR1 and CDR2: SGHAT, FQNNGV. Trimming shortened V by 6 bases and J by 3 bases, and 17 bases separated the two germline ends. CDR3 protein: CASRPGSRAEETQYF. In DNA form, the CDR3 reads TGTGCCAGCAGACCAGGGTCCAGGGCCGAAGAGACCCAGTACTTC.

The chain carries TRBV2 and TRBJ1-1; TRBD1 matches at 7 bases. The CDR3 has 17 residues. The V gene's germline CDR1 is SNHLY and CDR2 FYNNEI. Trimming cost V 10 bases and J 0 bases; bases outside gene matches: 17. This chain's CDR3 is CAIRRQGGIGLNTEAFF. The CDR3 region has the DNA TGTGCCATTCGCCGACAGGGTGGGATAGGGTTGAACACTGAAGCTTTCTTT. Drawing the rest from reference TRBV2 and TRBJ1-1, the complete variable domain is EPEVTQTPSHQVTQMGQEVILRCVPISNHLYFYWYRQILGQKVEFLVSFYNNEISEKSEIFDDQFSVERPDGSNFTLKIRSTKLEDSAMYFCAIRRQGGIGLNTEAFFGQGTRLTVV.

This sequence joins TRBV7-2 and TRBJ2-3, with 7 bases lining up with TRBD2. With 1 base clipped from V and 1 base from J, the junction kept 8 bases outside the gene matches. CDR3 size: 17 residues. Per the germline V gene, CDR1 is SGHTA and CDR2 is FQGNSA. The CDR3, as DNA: TGTGCCAGCAGCTTAGTAAAGAAGGCGGGGGGCACAGATACGCAGTATTTT. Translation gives CASSLVKKAGGTDTQYF. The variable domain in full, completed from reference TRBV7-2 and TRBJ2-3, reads GAGVSQSPSNKVTEKGKDVELRCDPISGHTALYWYRQSLGQGLEFLIYFQGNSAPDKSGLPSDRFSAERTGGSVSTLTIQRTQQEDSAVYLCASSLVKKAGGTDTQYFGPGTRLTVL.

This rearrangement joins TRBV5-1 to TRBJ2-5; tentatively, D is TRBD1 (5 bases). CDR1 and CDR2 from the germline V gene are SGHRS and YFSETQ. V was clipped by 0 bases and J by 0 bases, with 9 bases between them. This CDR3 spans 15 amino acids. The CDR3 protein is CASSLAPGNQETQYF. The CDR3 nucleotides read TGCGCCAGCAGCTTGGCCCCAGGGAACCAAGAGACCCAGTACTTC. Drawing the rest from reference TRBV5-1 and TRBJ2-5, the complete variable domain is KAGVTQTPRYLIKTRGQQVTLSCSPISGHRSVSWYQQTPGQGLQFLFEYFSETQRNKGNFPGRFSGRQFSNSRSEMNVSTLELGDSALYLCASSLAPGNQETQYFGPGTRLLVL.

CDR3: CASSLPNEKLFF. CDR3 coding DNA: TGTGCCAGCAGCCTACCGAATGAAAAACTGTTTTTT. The chain has TRBV14 and TRBJ1-4; D not resolved. CDR3 length: 12 residues. Trimming took off 4 bases at V and 5 bases at J, with 5 bases between the two ends. Per germline, CDR1 SGHDN and CDR2 FVKESK.

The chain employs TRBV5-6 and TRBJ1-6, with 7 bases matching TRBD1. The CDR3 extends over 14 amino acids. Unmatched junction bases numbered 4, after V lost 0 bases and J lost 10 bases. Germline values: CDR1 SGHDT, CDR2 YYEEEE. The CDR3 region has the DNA TGTGCCAGCAGCTTGGGACAGGGTCCCTCACCCCTCCACTTT. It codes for CASSLGQGPSPLHF.

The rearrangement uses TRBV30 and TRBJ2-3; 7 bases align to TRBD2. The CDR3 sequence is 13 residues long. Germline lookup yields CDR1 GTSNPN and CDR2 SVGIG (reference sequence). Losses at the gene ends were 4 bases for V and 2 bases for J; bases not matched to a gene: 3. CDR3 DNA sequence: TGTGCCTGGACTAGCGGTTCCACAGATACGCAGTATTTT. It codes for CAWTSGSTDTQYF.

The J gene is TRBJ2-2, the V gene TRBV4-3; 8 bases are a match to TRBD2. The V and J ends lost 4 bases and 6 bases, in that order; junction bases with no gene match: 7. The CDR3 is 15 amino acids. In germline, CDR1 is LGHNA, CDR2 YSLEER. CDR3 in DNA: TGCGCCAGCAGCCTCTCGGGGGGGCGGTCCGGGGAGCTGTTTTTT. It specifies CASSLSGGRSGELFF.

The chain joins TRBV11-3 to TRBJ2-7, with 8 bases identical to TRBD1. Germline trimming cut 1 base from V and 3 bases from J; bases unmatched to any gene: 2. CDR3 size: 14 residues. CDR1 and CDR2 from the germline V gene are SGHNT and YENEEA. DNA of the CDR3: TGTGCCAGCAGCTTAGGGACAGGGATCTACGAGCAGTACTTC. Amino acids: CASSLGTGIYEQYF. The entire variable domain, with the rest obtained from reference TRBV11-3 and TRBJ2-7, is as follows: EAGVVQSPRYKIIEKKQPVAFWCNPISGHNTLYWYLQNLGQGPELLIRYENEEAVDDSQLPKDRFSAERLKGVDSTLKIQPAELGDSAVYLCASSLGTGIYEQYFGPGTRLTVT.

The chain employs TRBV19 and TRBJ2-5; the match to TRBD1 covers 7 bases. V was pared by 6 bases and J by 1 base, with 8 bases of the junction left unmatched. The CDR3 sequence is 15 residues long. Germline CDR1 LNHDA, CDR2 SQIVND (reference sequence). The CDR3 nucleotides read TGTGCCAGTAGGCCTGGGACAGTTACCCAAGAGACCCAGTACTTC. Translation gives CASRPGTVTQETQYF.

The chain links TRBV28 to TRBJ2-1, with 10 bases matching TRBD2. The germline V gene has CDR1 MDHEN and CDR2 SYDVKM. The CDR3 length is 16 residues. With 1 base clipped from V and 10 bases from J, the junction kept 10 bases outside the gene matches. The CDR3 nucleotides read TGTGCCAGCAGTTTATTAAGCAGCGGGGGGGCAGGGGAGCAGTTCTTC. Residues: CASSLLSSGGAGEQFF.

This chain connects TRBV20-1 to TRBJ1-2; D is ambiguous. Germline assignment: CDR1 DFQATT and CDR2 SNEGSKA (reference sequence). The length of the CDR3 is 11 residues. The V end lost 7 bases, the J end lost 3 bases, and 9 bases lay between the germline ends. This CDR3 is CSGLQDYGYTF. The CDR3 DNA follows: TGCAGTGGCCTCCAGGACTATGGCTACACCTTC.